Presented here are 29 T cell receptor beta chains from one specimen sequenced in a study of CD8 T cells in Susac syndrome. Random-hexamer reverse transcription was applied to about 0.5 to 1 ug RNA. TCRdb reanalysed the immunoSEQ multiplex PCR reads using MiXCR and keeps one entry per CDR3 protein. The table lists about 130,000 distinct CDR3 sequences, around 94% of them singletons. The sequencing sample was made of CD8+ T cells from PBMCs. The origin of the receptors is a human donor with Susac syndrome.

The chain combines TRBV11-2 with TRBJ2-7; possibly TRBD1 for D (5 bases). CDR1 and CDR2 (germline): SGHAT, FQNNGV. The CDR3 is made up of 16 amino acids. V was shortened by 5 bases and J by 6 bases, with 23 bases between the two germline ends. CDR3 coding DNA: TGTGCCAGCAGCCCCCCCCGAACGGCAGGGCTGGGCGAGCAGTACTTC. Its protein is CASSPPRTAGLGEQYF.

The rearrangement joins TRBV28 to TRBJ1-1, with D possibly matching TRBD1 (5 bases). With 5 bases removed from V and 3 bases from J, the gap between germline ends came to 13 bases. Germline CDR1 and CDR2: MDHEN and SYDVKM. The CDR3 runs to 14 residues. The CDR3 spells CASSVRGADTEAFF. In nucleotides, the CDR3 is TGTGCCAGCAGTGTGAGGGGCGCGGACACTGAAGCTTTCTTT.

This chain joins TRBV20-1 and TRBJ2-7, with D possibly matching TRBD1 (7 bases). V lost 3 bases and J 1 base, leaving 13 bases between the germline ends. The V gene's germline CDR1 is DFQATT and CDR2 SNEGSKA (reference sequence). This CDR3 is 14 amino acids long. DNA for the CDR3: TGCAGTGCTAGGGGGGGCAGGGGGTCCTACGAGCAGTACTTC. Amino acids: CSARGGRGSYEQYF.

This chain links TRBV6-6 with TRBJ2-1, with D unclear. Germline CDR1 MNHNY, CDR2 SVGAGI (reference sequence). Trimming removed 7 bases from V and 2 bases from J, with 12 bases in between. The CDR3 consists of 14 residues. The CDR3 protein is CASNEITPYNEQFF. The CDR3 bases are TGTGCCAGCAACGAAATCACACCCTACAATGAGCAGTTCTTC.

The genes are TRBV28 and TRBJ1-4, with 7 bases identical to TRBD1. J was trimmed by 8 bases and V by 4 bases; bases with no gene match: 13. There are 16 residues in the CDR3. Per germline, CDR1 MDHEN and CDR2 SYDVKM. In DNA form, the CDR3 reads TGTGCCAGCAGTTCCCAAACAGGGGCGTCGAAAGAAAAACTGTTTTTT. Translating gives CASSSQTGASKEKLFF.

The chain carries TRBV30 and TRBJ2-1; no reliable D call. This CDR3 contains 12 residues. Germline V gene sequence: CDR1 GTSNPN, CDR2 SVGIG (reference sequence). The V and J ends lost 1 base and 7 bases respectively, with 8 bases between them. As DNA, the CDR3 is TGTGCCTGGAGTGGAGAAGGGAATGAGCAGTTCTTC. As protein: CAWSGEGNEQFF.

The gene calls are TRBV7-9 and TRBJ1-5; D might be TRBD1 (5 bases). The germline V gene has CDR1 SEHNR and CDR2 FQNEAQ (reference sequence). CDR3 length: 15 amino acids. V lost 5 bases and J lost 6, with 17 bases in between. The CDR3 spells CASSQHGAVGQPQHF. The CDR3 bases are TGTGCCAGCAGCCAACATGGGGCTGTAGGTCAGCCCCAGCATTTT. Using reference TRBV7-9 and TRBJ1-5 for the parts outside the CDR3, the full variable domain is DTGVSQNPRHKITKRGQNVTFRCDPISEHNRLYWYRQTLGQGPEFLTYFQNEAQLEKSRLLSDRFSAERPKGSFSTLEIQRTEQGDSAMYLCASSQHGAVGQPQHFGDGTRLSIL.

The CDR3 DNA reads as TGTGCCAGCAGCTTCGGCAGGGGTCGACAGCCCCAGCATTTT. Amino acids: CASSFGRGRQPQHF. The chain combines TRBV5-6 with TRBJ1-5, with a weak D call TRBD1 (6 bases). Germline V gene sequence: CDR1 SGHDT, CDR2 YYEEEE. This CDR3 is 14 amino acids long. V was clipped by 2 bases and J by 7 bases, with 13 bases between them.

The rearrangement links TRBV6-1 to TRBJ2-1, with 8 bases lining up with TRBD2. The trim removed 6 bases at V and 3 bases at J, leaving 10 bases unmatched. The length of the CDR3 is 16 residues. The germline CDR1 and CDR2 sequences are MNHNS and SASEGT. This chain's CDR3 is CASSREGWRNYNEQFF. In DNA form, the CDR3 reads TGTGCCAGCAGCCGGGAGGGATGGAGGAACTACAATGAGCAGTTCTTC.

The chain links TRBV20-1 to TRBJ2-7, with 8 bases identical to TRBD1. The CDR3 is 14 residues long. CDR1 is DFQATT and CDR2 is SNEGSKA in the germline V gene (reference sequence). Trimming at V came to 1 base and at J to 4 bases, leaving 6 bases not matched to a gene. The CDR3 nucleotides are TGCAGTGCTAGAGGAACAGGGGGTCTGTACGAGCAGTACTTC. Its translation is CSARGTGGLYEQYF.

The chain recombines TRBV19 with TRBJ2-1; D uncertain. The CDR3 sequence is 14 residues long. Germline CDR1 is LNHDA and CDR2 is SQIVND (reference sequence). V lost 8 bases to trimming and J lost 7 bases, with 18 bases between them. In nucleotides, the CDR3 is TGTGCCAGTCCCCCGGACCGAGATAATAATGAGCAGTTCTTC. Its translation: CASPPDRDNNEQFF.

The rearrangement joins TRBV21-1 to TRBJ1-3; the table's D call, TRBD1, was not checked against the DNA. TRBV21-1 is given as a pseudogene. CDR3 size: 14 residues. The CDR3 DNA reads TGTGCCAGTCCCCAGGGAGGCACTGGAAACACCATATATTTT. Translating it yields CASPQGGTGNTIYF.

The chain links TRBV30 to TRBJ1-4; tentative D call: TRBD1 (5 bases). In germline, CDR1 is GTSNPN, CDR2 SVGIG (reference sequence). V was shortened by 0 bases and J by 7 bases, with 15 bases between the two germline ends. The CDR3 sequence is 15 residues long. The CDR3 DNA sequence: TGTGCCTGGAGTGTACTTGCGGGGGAAGGTGAAAAACTGTTTTTT. Amino acids: CAWSVLAGEGEKLFF.

The chain joins TRBV5-1 to TRBJ2-6; 8 positions match TRBD1. Germline CDR1 and CDR2: SGHRS and YFSETQ. The CDR3 contains 19 residues. Trimming at V came to 4 bases and at J to 0 bases, leaving 12 bases not matched to a gene. CDR3 in amino acids: CASSKNRDRFYSGANVLTF. The CDR3 DNA reads as TGCGCCAGCAGCAAAAACCGGGACAGGTTCTACTCTGGGGCCAACGTCCTGACTTTC.

The chain combines TRBV6-5 with TRBJ1-3, with D unclear. This CDR3 is 15 amino acids long. The germline V gene has CDR1 MNHEY and CDR2 SVGAGI. Trimming cost V 10 bases and J 1 base, with 17 bases left between them. The CDR3 DNA reads as TGTGCCACCGAAAGGGTCGGATTTTCTGGAAACACCATATATTTT. Encoded protein: CATERVGFSGNTIYF.

J is TRBJ2-5 and V is TRBV5-4; weak D call: TRBD2 (6 bases). Germline V CDR1 and CDR2: SGHNT, YYREEE (reference sequence). V lost 2 bases to trimming and J lost 1 base, with 15 bases between them. The CDR3 runs to 16 residues. CDR3 bases: TGTGCCAGCAGCTTAGTAGGAGGAGGGACCCAAGAGACCCAGTACTTC. It specifies CASSLVGGGTQETQYF.

The chain couples TRBV13 to TRBJ2-3; D call uncertain. Trimming left V 2 bases short and J 3 bases short, with 15 bases between. CDR1 and CDR2 from the germline V gene are PRHDT and FYEKMQ (reference sequence). The CDR3 spans 16 residues. For the CDR3, the DNA is TGTGCCAGCAGCTTACTAGGCGGAGAGAAGACAGATACGCAGTATTTT. Protein sequence: CASSLLGGEKTDTQYF.

V gene TRBV18 combines with J gene TRBJ2-7; 9 bases are shared with TRBD1. The CDR3 sequence is 14 residues long. With V trimmed by 4 bases and J by 6 bases, 7 bases remained unmatched. Germline V CDR1 and CDR2: KGHSH, LQKENI. CDR3 in DNA: TGTGCCAGCTCACTATCCGGGACAGGGAGCGAGCAGTACTTC. Translation: CASSLSGTGSEQYF.

V gene TRBV5-1 combines with J gene TRBJ2-3; the D gene is possibly TRBD1 (5 bases). In germline, CDR1 is SGHRS, CDR2 YFSETQ. This CDR3 is built from 15 residues. V dropped 1 base and J dropped 2 bases, with 11 bases sitting between them. CDR3: CASSLLYRSTDTQYF. The CDR3 bases are TGCGCCAGCAGCTTGTTATACAGGTCCACAGATACGCAGTATTTT.

The CDR3 spells CASSRLRGGEGYTF. The CDR3 DNA is TGCGCCAGCAGTCGATTGCGGGGCGGAGAGGGCTACACCTTC. The chain joins TRBV5-1 to TRBJ1-2; weak D call: TRBD1 (5 bases). Per the germline V gene, CDR1 is SGHRS and CDR2 is YFSETQ. V was cut by 5 bases and J by 8 bases, with 19 bases left in between. The CDR3 is made up of 14 amino acids.

The chain carries TRBV19 and TRBJ1-2, with D unresolved. The CDR3 is 11 residues long. Trimming removed 4 bases at V and 10 bases at J, with 10 bases between. Germline V gene data show CDR1 as LNHDA and CDR2 as SQIVND (reference sequence). The CDR3 loop is CASSTPVVYTF. The CDR3 DNA follows: TGTGCCAGTAGTACCCCGGTTGTCTACACCTTC.

The rearrangement joins TRBV20-1 to TRBJ2-1; a possible D gene is TRBD1 (5 bases). This CDR3 has 14 residues. V was pared by 3 bases and J by 4 bases, with 13 bases between. Germline CDR1 and CDR2: DFQATT and SNEGSKA (reference sequence). The CDR3 sequence: CSARKGRAYNEQFF. In DNA, the CDR3 is TGCAGTGCTAGGAAGGGCAGGGCATACAATGAGCAGTTCTTC.

V and J are TRBV18 and TRBJ2-3, with a tentative D call TRBD1 (6 bases). The CDR3 length is 14 residues. The germline gives CDR1 KGHSH, CDR2 LQKENI. V gave up 4 bases and J gave up 4 bases, with 12 bases separating them. CDR3 coding DNA: TGTGCCAGCTCACGTCAGGGGACCTCAGATACGCAGTATTTT. It encodes CASSRQGTSDTQYF.

The chain has TRBV11-1 and TRBJ1-2; D remains unclear. Trimming left V 1 base short and J 6 bases short, with 12 bases between. The germline gives CDR1 SGHAT, CDR2 FQDESV (reference sequence). The length of the CDR3 is 14 residues. The CDR3 spells CASSLERGDNGYTF. The CDR3 DNA reads TGTGCCAGCAGCTTAGAACGAGGAGATAATGGCTACACCTTC.

The chain combines TRBV18 with TRBJ2-7; 14 nucleotides agree with TRBD2. The J segment lost 2 bases and the V segment lost 6 bases, leaving 3 bases of the junction unmatched. This CDR3 has 15 residues. Germline loops: CDR1 KGHSH, CDR2 LQKENI. The CDR3 region is CASSRGLAGAYEQYF. As DNA, the CDR3 is TGTGCCAGCTCCCGGGGACTAGCGGGAGCCTACGAGCAGTACTTC. The full variable domain, rest sourced from reference TRBV18 and TRBJ2-7, is NAGVMQNPRHLVRRRGQEARLRCSPMKGHSHVYWYRQLPEEGLKFMVYLQKENIIDESGMPKERFSAEFPKEGPSILRIQQVVRGDSAAYFCASSRGLAGAYEQYFGPGTRLTVT.

This clonotype has just one count. V and J are TRBV7-2 and TRBJ2-7; 9 bases agree with TRBD1. This CDR3 has 14 residues. With V trimmed by 5 bases and J by 5 bases, 7 bases remained unmatched. Germline CDR1 SGHTA, CDR2 FQGNSA. CDR3 coding DNA: TGTGCCAGCAGCCCGTGGACAGGGGAGAACGAGCAGTACTTC. Protein product: CASSPWTGENEQYF.

The V and J genes are TRBV12-3 or TRBV12-4 and TRBJ1-4; no firm D call. This CDR3 spans 13 amino acids. The ends were cut back, 2 bases at V and 8 bases at J, with 9 bases in the middle. In nucleotides, the CDR3 is TGTGCCAGCAGTTTACTGGCTCGGGAAAAACTGTTTTTT. As protein: CASSLLAREKLFF.

This sequence joins TRBV4-1 and TRBJ2-5; the D is unclear. Germline-derived CDR1 and CDR2 are MGHRA and YSYEKL. The CDR3 covers 14 residues. Deletions cut 1 base from V and 5 bases from J, with 11 bases between. The CDR3 region is CASSQVALGETQYF. The DNA of the CDR3 is TGCGCCAGCAGCCAAGTGGCCTTAGGGGAGACCCAGTACTTC.

This chain connects TRBV7-9 to TRBJ2-1, with D perhaps matching TRBD2 (6 bases). There are 14 residues in the CDR3. Trimming removed 2 bases at V and 9 bases at J, with 14 bases between. The germline V gene encodes CDR1 SEHNR and CDR2 FQNEAQ (reference sequence). The CDR3 sequence is CASSLPLGGTEQFF. DNA of the CDR3: TGTGCCAGCAGCTTACCGCTCGGGGGTACTGAGCAGTTCTTC.